This passage covers 10 T cell receptor beta chains from one sample sequenced in a study of siplizumab effects on memory and regulatory T cells. The assay was immunoSEQ multiplex PCR, and TCRdb's table has in-frame clones only and misses some. The table includes roughly 92,000 clones, approximately 93% detected once. Sequenced: non-Treg CD4+ T cells sorted from blood. The receptors were gathered from a human donor in good health.

The chain links TRBV19 to TRBJ1-1, with TRBD1 as a possible D gene (5 bases). Germline CDR1 reads LNHDA; CDR2 reads SQIVND (reference sequence). This CDR3 is 13 amino acids long. V was clipped by 4 bases and J by 10 bases, with 16 bases between them. In nucleotides, the CDR3 is TGTGCCAGTAGTAAGGCAGGGATTACTAGAGCTTTCTTT. Translated: CASSKAGITRAFF.

V is TRBV6-5 and J is TRBJ1-4; 7 bases line up with TRBD1. Germline trimming cut 6 bases from V and 4 bases from J; bases unmatched to any gene: 8. Germline CDR1 reads MNHEY; CDR2 reads SVGAGI. There are 15 residues in the CDR3. The CDR3 DNA reads TGTGCCAGCAGCCGAGGACAGGCTCTTAATGAAAAACTGTTTTTT. Translating gives CASSRGQALNEKLFF.

The V gene is TRBV2, the J gene TRBJ1-1, with TRBD1 matching 11 bases. Germline CDR1 SNHLY, CDR2 FYNNEI. The CDR3 contains 14 residues. The junction had 4 bases not matched to a gene; V was cut back by 8 bases and J by 2 bases. As DNA, the CDR3 is TGTGCCAGCGGACAGGGGGCGTTAAACACTGAAGCTTTCTTT. Protein: CASGQGALNTEAFF.

The rearrangement uses TRBV7-6 and TRBJ2-3; 7 bases fit TRBD1. Per the germline V gene, CDR1 is SGHVS and CDR2 is FNYEAQ. The trim removed 5 bases at V and 9 bases at J, leaving 29 bases unmatched. The CDR3 is made up of 20 amino acids. DNA for the CDR3: TGTGCCAGCAGCAAGCCCCACTCTCGCCGGGACAGCGAAACGCGAGGGACGCAGTATTTT. It codes for CASSKPHSRRDSETRGTQYF.

The V and J genes are TRBV10-2 and TRBJ1-3; D gene uncertain. This CDR3 has 14 residues. Deletions cut 3 bases from V and 1 base from J, with 7 bases between. The germline V gene has CDR1 WSHSY and CDR2 SAAADI. Here the CDR3 reads CASSDAGSGNTIYF. Here the CDR3 DNA reads TGCGCCAGCAGTGACGCGGGGTCTGGAAACACCATATATTTT.

The chain carries TRBV19 and TRBJ2-5; D gene ambiguous. The CDR3 has 12 residues. V shed 7 bases and J shed 5 bases, with 11 bases lying between them. Germline CDR1 and CDR2: LNHDA and SQIVND (reference sequence). CDR3 nucleotide sequence: TGTGCCAGTATGGGGTCGGTCGAGACCCAGTACTTC. Translation gives CASMGSVETQYF.

The chain employs TRBV6-5 and TRBJ1-2; D gene uncertain. With 7 bases removed from V and 4 bases from J, the gap between germline ends came to 13 bases. The CDR3 totals 13 residues. Germline CDR1 and CDR2: MNHEY and SVGAGI. The CDR3 reads CASISGRSYGYTF. DNA for the CDR3: TGTGCCAGCATTTCAGGACGGAGCTATGGCTACACCTTC.

The chain carries TRBV2 and TRBJ2-3; D perhaps matches TRBD1 (8 bases). The CDR3 covers 14 residues. Germline V lookup: CDR1 SNHLY, CDR2 FYNNEI. Trimming pared 8 bases from V and 4 bases from J, leaving 16 bases between. The CDR3 spells CASHYRGGADTQYF. CDR3 nucleotide sequence: TGTGCCAGCCATTACAGGGGGGGAGCAGATACGCAGTATTTT. The whole variable domain, remainder taken from reference TRBV2 and TRBJ2-3, is EPEVTQTPSHQVTQMGQEVILRCVPISNHLYFYWYRQILGQKVEFLVSFYNNEISEKSEIFDDQFSVERPDGSNFTLKIRSTKLEDSAMYFCASHYRGGADTQYFGPGTRLTVL.

V and J are TRBV10-3 and TRBJ1-3; D uncertain. The V end was cut by 6 bases, the J end by 0 bases, with 12 bases between. Per the germline V gene, CDR1 is ENHRY and CDR2 is SYGVKD. The CDR3 covers 15 residues. CDR3 sequence: CAIRNTEFSGNTIYF. CDR3 bases: TGTGCCATCAGGAATACAGAATTCTCTGGAAACACCATATATTTT.

The J gene is TRBJ1-1, the V gene TRBV7-9, with D maybe TRBD1 (5 bases). The germline V gene has CDR1 SEHNR and CDR2 FQNEAQ (reference sequence). The CDR3 runs to 15 residues. V was pared by 4 bases and J by 1 base, with 13 bases between. The CDR3 reads CASSSLQGTNTEAFF. DNA of the CDR3: TGTGCCAGCAGCTCCCTCCAGGGAACGAACACTGAAGCTTTCTTT.